The present T cell receptor beta chain was sequenced within a study of blood T cell repertoires in COVID-19. On the study more broadly: The samples span acute and convalescent COVID-19 from the United States, Italy and Spain. The analysed material was cDNA or gDNA that came from T cells, B-cell-depleted T cells, or PBMCs.

V shed 3 bases and J 6 bases; nucleotides not matched to a gene: 10. CDR3 length equals 16 residues. Germline V CDR1 and CDR2: LNHDA, SQIVND (reference sequence). The protocol was immunoSEQ multiplex PCR, while the TCRdb copy is restricted to in-frame clones and leaves out a portion. The table has 250,000 to 300,000 clones, more than 75% seen once. Residents of about two dozen US areas, aged about 18 to 89 years, made up the participants. The source of this sequence is a woman aged 40 to 49 with acute COVID-19. The J gene is TRBJ2-7, the V gene TRBV19, with 11 bases identical to TRBD2. Sequenced input: PBMCs or T cells enriched from blood (not recorded which). CDR3 in amino acids: CASSMGLAGGLTEQYF. The CDR3 nucleotides read TGTGCCAGTAGTATGGGTCTAGCGGGAGGTCTTACCGAGCAGTACTTC.